Following are 17 T cell receptor beta chains from one sample sequenced in a study of blood T cells in healthy people across ages. The use of a sample-barcoded 5' primer and a J-beta primer mix characterized a second PCR of roughly 7 to 11 cycles. TCRdb recomputed calls from the 5' RACE reads with MiXCR, one row per CDR3 protein. This table holds 1,500,000 or so distinct CDR3 sequences, approximately 43% found once. Specimen: blood. The receptors originated from a woman aged 18-35 years in good health.

The chain is built from TRBV7-2 and TRBJ2-7, with a possible D match to TRBD2 (6 bases). The germline V and J ends were trimmed by 1 base and 7 bases, with 23 bases remaining between them. Germline loops: CDR1 SGHTA, CDR2 FQGNSA. The CDR3 runs to 17 residues. CDR3 in DNA: TGTGCCAGCAGCTTAGATTCAAGGACTAAGATAGGCAATGAGCAGTACTTC. Protein sequence: CASSLDSRTKIGNEQYF.

CDR3 sequence (DNA): TGTGCCAGCAGTCAGACAGGATCCCCAGATACGCAGTATTTT. Translated, it gives CASSQTGSPDTQYF. The gene calls are TRBV6-1 and TRBJ2-3; weak D call: TRBD1 (6 bases). V lost 5 bases and J 4 bases, leaving 13 bases between the germline ends. Germline V gene lookup returns CDR1 MNHNS and CDR2 SASEGT. CDR3 length equals 14 residues.

The chain is built from TRBV3-1 and TRBJ1-1, with TRBD1 matching over 7 bases. There are 13 residues in the CDR3. J was trimmed by 7 bases and V by 4 bases; bases with no gene match: 6. CDR1 is LGHDT, CDR2 YNNKEL, per germline (reference sequence). CDR3 residues: CASSPGTESEAFF. CDR3 sequence (DNA): TGTGCCAGCAGCCCCGGGACAGAGAGTGAAGCTTTCTTT. The full variable domain, rest sourced from reference TRBV3-1 and TRBJ1-1, is DTAVSQTPKYLVTQMGNDKSIKCEQNLGHDTMYWYKQDSKKFLKIMFSYNNKELIINETVPNRFSPKSPDKAHLNLHINSLELGDSAVYFCASSPGTESEAFFGQGTRLTVV.

The chain combines TRBV7-9 with TRBJ1-2, with TRBD1 matching 7 bases. There are 13 residues in the CDR3. Germline trimming cut 7 bases from V and 1 base from J; bases unmatched to any gene: 3. The germline gives CDR1 SEHNR, CDR2 FQNEAQ (reference sequence). The CDR3 DNA reads as TGTGCCAGCAACGGACAGGTTAACTATGGCTACACCTTC. This sequence encodes CASNGQVNYGYTF. The whole variable domain, remainder taken from reference TRBV7-9 and TRBJ1-2, is DTGVSQNPRHKITKRGQNVTFRCDPISEHNRLYWYRQTLGQGPEFLTYFQNEAQLEKSRLLSDRFSAERPKGSFSTLEIQRTEQGDSAMYLCASNGQVNYGYTFGSGTRLTVV.

V usage is TRBV6-5 and J usage is TRBJ1-6, with D perhaps TRBD1 (5 bases). Germline V CDR1 and CDR2: MNHEY, SVGAGI. This CDR3 contains 17 residues. The ends were cut back, 1 base at V and 3 bases at J, with 13 bases in the middle. CDR3 nucleotides: TGTGCCAGCAGTTACTACGGGGCTGGGGGCTATAATTCACCCCTCCACTTT. Encoded protein: CASSYYGAGGYNSPLHF.

This clonotype was observed a handful of times. The chain links TRBV7-9 to TRBJ1-6; no clear D gene. CDR1 is SEHNR and CDR2 is FQNEAQ in the germline V gene (reference sequence). The CDR3 loop spans 15 amino acids. The germline V and J ends were trimmed by 3 bases and 7 bases, with 13 bases remaining between them. The CDR3 DNA reads as TGTGCCAGCAGCTTGGCTTTGGCAGAAAATTCACCCCTCCACTTT. It specifies CASSLALAENSPLHF.

V gene TRBV25-1 combines with J gene TRBJ2-7; either TRBD1 or TRBD2 may supply D (5 bases each). Germline assignment: CDR1 MGHDK and CDR2 SYGVNS. CDR3 length: 14 amino acids. Trimming cost V 6 bases and J 5 bases, with 17 bases left between them. DNA of the CDR3: TGTGCCAGCAGCCGGGACCAGTTTTTCCACGAGCAGTACTTC. Translating gives CASSRDQFFHEQYF.

V is TRBV4-3 and J is TRBJ2-5; D gene ambiguous. The end of the DNA is better explained by TRBJ2-1, so the J call may be wrong. This CDR3 is 15 amino acids long. Germline values: CDR1 LGHNA, CDR2 YSLEER. The DNA for the CDR3 is TGCGCCAGCAGCCAAGGGGTAAACAGCCAAGAGACCCAGTTCTTC. Translating it yields CASSQGVNSQETQFF.

This clonotype was observed a few times. The gene calls are TRBV5-1 and TRBJ1-2; 7 positions match TRBD1. Per germline, CDR1 SGHRS and CDR2 YFSETQ. V lost 5 bases to trimming and J lost 2 bases; unmatched junction nucleotides: 6. This CDR3 is built from 14 residues. The CDR3 DNA reads TGCGCCAGCAGGGCTACAGGGGACAACTATGGCTACACCTTC. It is translated as CASRATGDNYGYTF. Complete variable domain (other parts from reference TRBV5-1 and TRBJ1-2): KAGVTQTPRYLIKTRGQQVTLSCSPISGHRSVSWYQQTPGQGLQFLFEYFSETQRNKGNFPGRFSGRQFSNSRSEMNVSTLELGDSALYLCASRATGDNYGYTFGSGTRLTVV.

J is TRBJ1-2 and V is TRBV27, with TRBD1 matching 7 bases. The CDR3 spans 18 residues. Germline V gives CDR1 MNHEY, CDR2 SMNVEV (reference sequence). V lost 3 bases, J lost 2 bases, and 15 bases stayed unmatched. The CDR3 sequence is CASSFYRGEGPINYGYTF. The DNA of the CDR3 is TGTGCCAGCAGTTTTTACAGGGGAGAGGGGCCTATAAACTATGGCTACACCTTC.

CDR3 protein: CASSLEGGGPNEQYF. DNA of the CDR3: TGTGCCAGCAGCCTCGAGGGGGGAGGGCCCAACGAGCAGTACTTC. The J gene is TRBJ2-5, the V gene TRBV2; weak D call: TRBD2 (7 bases). The end of the DNA aligns better with TRBJ2-7, so the J call may be wrong. The CDR3 is 15 amino acids. The germline CDR1 and CDR2 sequences are SNHLY and FYNNEI.

J is TRBJ1-2 and V is TRBV5-1; D is perhaps TRBD1 (5 bases). The CDR3 is 16 residues long. In germline, CDR1 is SGHRS, CDR2 YFSETQ. Trimming took 4 bases from V and 3 from J, leaving 19 bases between them. The CDR3: CASSERTRGTHYGYTF. CDR3 sequence (DNA): TGCGCCAGCAGCGAAAGGACACGGGGAACTCACTATGGCTACACCTTC.

This clonotype was seen more than once but under ten times. The chain carries TRBV6-1 and TRBJ1-5; the D gene is possibly TRBD1 (6 bases). CDR3 size: 13 residues. Germline V gene sequence: CDR1 MNHNS, CDR2 SASEGT. V dropped 6 bases and J dropped 7 bases, with 13 bases sitting between them. The DNA for the CDR3 is TGTGCCAGCAGAACAGGGCTTGGGCAGCCCCAGCATTTT. Protein: CASRTGLGQPQHF.

As regards this clonotype: Its ends do not fully match the called genes, so a read error is possible. The genes are TRBV7-9 and TRBJ1-4; D is unclear. This CDR3 spans 15 amino acids. Germline CDR1 SEHNR, CDR2 FQNEAQ (reference sequence). For the CDR3, the DNA is TGTGCCAGCAGCCCCCGACTCGGCACTAATGAAAAGCTGTTTTTT. Translated, it gives CASSPRLGTNEKLFF.

This clonotype was observed many times. The gene calls are TRBV27 and TRBJ2-1; 7 bases are a match to TRBD2. Trimming cost V 5 bases and J 2 bases; bases outside gene matches: 6. The CDR3 consists of 15 residues. Germline V gene sequence: CDR1 MNHEY, CDR2 SMNVEV (reference sequence). The CDR3 sequence is CASSLGLDPYNEQFF. The CDR3 DNA sequence: TGTGCCAGCAGTCTAGGACTAGATCCCTACAATGAGCAGTTCTTC.

The genes are TRBV12-3 or TRBV12-4 and TRBJ2-4, with TRBD2 as a possible D gene (7 bases). The tail of the sequence fits TRBJ2-5 better, so the J call may be wrong. The CDR3 sequence is 15 residues long. DNA for the CDR3: TGTGCCAGCAGTCGGGCGGGGGCCGGGAAAGAGACCCAGTACTTC. As protein: CASSRAGAGKETQYF.

The rearrangement joins TRBV12-3 or TRBV12-4 to TRBJ2-1; 9 bases fit TRBD2. This CDR3 spans 15 amino acids. The J segment lost 4 bases and the V segment lost 5 bases, leaving 6 bases of the junction unmatched. CDR3 DNA: TGTGCCAGCAGTACAAGCGGGAGGCGATACAATGAGCAGTTCTTC. Amino acid sequence: CASSTSGRRYNEQFF.